The entry that follows covers one T cell receptor (beta chain) sequence. No antigen is known for it. The record originates from a study of T cell repertoires in cytomegalovirus infection. Study-level background: Well-studied HLA-B-restricted epitopes and recently identified HLA-C-restricted epitopes of CMV were both used in the study. Public TCR beta signatures were indicative of both CMV infection and a matching HLA type.

TCRdb passed the reads through MiXCR, listing each CDR3 protein once. This table has approximately 500,000 distinct CDR3 sequences, more than 30% appearing once. General study points: The ex vivo response was dominated by HLA-C-restricted CMV-specific TCR beta clonotypes. Carriers of CMV and the relevant HLA type were discriminated by public TCR beta frequency.

Source: cultured PBMCs, taken from culture after CMV antigen stimulation. This TCR was sampled from a human donor in good health (CMV status not recorded). Some clones in this sample may be carry-over from other donors' samples.

CDR3 in DNA: TGCAGTGCTAGAGATCAACAGGGGGCCAAGCCCCAGCATTTT. Encoded protein: CSARDQQGAKPQHF. This chain uses TRBV20-1 with TRBJ1-5; TRBD1 aligns across 9 bases. The V and J ends lost 0 bases and 8 bases, in that order; junction bases with no gene match: 5. This CDR3 region has 14 residues. The germline CDR1 and CDR2 sequences are DFQATT and SNEGSKA (reference sequence).